A single sample is the source of the 26 T cell receptor beta chains below, sequenced in a study of memory CD4+ T cells and cytomegalovirus serostatus (dated by TCRdb to the late 2010s). A FACSAria II was used to sort memory CD4+ T cells, defined as single viable CD3+CD4+CD8-CD45RO+ cells. The library was obtained by the immunoSEQ multiplex PCR assay. This immuneACCESS table, as held by TCRdb, lists in-frame sequences with V and J called but not all clones. Of the missing ones, under half trace to an unresolved V gene in checked studies; the others have no known cause. This sample lists 35,000 to 50,000 clones; 75% to 85% were detected once. The ten largest account for around 1.1% of the sample. Sequencing input: memory CD4+ T cells from blood. Receptors were obtained from an adult in good health and CMV-seronegative.

J is TRBJ2-7 and V is TRBV11-2; D is perhaps TRBD2 (5 bases). Germline lookup yields CDR1 SGHAT and CDR2 FQNNGV. V dropped 5 bases and J dropped 4 bases, with 12 bases sitting between them. CDR3 size: 13 residues. The CDR3 DNA sequence: TGTGCCAGCAGCCCCCGGCCGGGGTACGAGCAGTACTTC. Protein sequence: CASSPRPGYEQYF.

The gene calls are TRBV6-5 and TRBJ1-1; D unclear. The ends were cut back, 2 bases at V and 1 base at J, with 14 bases in the middle. Germline lookup yields CDR1 MNHEY and CDR2 SVGAGI. The CDR3 consists of 16 residues. CDR3 sequence reads: CASSYLAGKRNTEAFF. DNA of the CDR3: TGTGCCAGCAGTTACCTGGCAGGCAAGAGGAACACTGAAGCTTTCTTT.

V is TRBV5-6 and J is TRBJ2-1; no firm D call. The V end lost 1 base, the J end lost 3 bases, and 8 bases lay between the germline ends. Looked up from germline, CDR1 is SGHDT and CDR2 is YYEEEE. CDR3 size: 14 residues. CDR3 residues: CASSLNQVYNEQFF. CDR3 nucleotide sequence: TGTGCCAGCAGCTTGAATCAGGTCTACAATGAGCAGTTCTTC.

This clone came up once. This chain joins TRBV12-5 and TRBJ1-2; 9 nucleotides line up with TRBD1. The junction had 11 bases not matched to a gene; V was cut back by 2 bases and J by 4 bases. This CDR3 is 17 amino acids long. The germline V gene encodes CDR1 LGHNT and CDR2 FRNRAP. The CDR3 protein is CASGLPLSGQGIYGYTF. The DNA of the CDR3 is TGTGCTAGTGGTTTGCCCTTATCGGGACAGGGCATCTATGGCTACACCTTC.

This chain links TRBV4-1 with TRBJ1-3; no reliable D call. Per the germline V gene, CDR1 is MGHRA and CDR2 is YSYEKL. This CDR3 is built from 18 residues. V lost 1 base and J lost 0, with 16 bases in between. This CDR3 is CASSQAVGTVDSGNTIYF. CDR3 in DNA: TGCGCCAGCAGCCAAGCGGTGGGTACAGTGGACTCTGGAAACACCATATATTTT.

This chain connects TRBV5-6 to TRBJ2-7; D is unresolved. The germline V and J ends were trimmed by 0 bases and 5 bases, with 6 bases remaining between them. The V gene's germline CDR1 is SGHDT and CDR2 YYEEEE. This CDR3 is built from 12 residues. CDR3 protein: CASSLDVHEQYF. The CDR3 region has the DNA TGTGCCAGCAGCTTGGACGTCCACGAGCAGTACTTC. The whole variable domain, remainder taken from reference TRBV5-6 and TRBJ2-7, is DAGVTQSPTHLIKTRGQQVTLRCSPKSGHDTVSWYQQALGQGPQFIFQYYEEEERQRGNFPDRFSGHQFPNYSSELNVNALLLGDSALYLCASSLDVHEQYFGPGTRLTVT.

This chain connects TRBV5-4 to TRBJ1-2, with D perhaps TRBD1 (6 bases). This CDR3 region has 15 residues. Germline V lookup: CDR1 SGHNT, CDR2 YYREEE (reference sequence). Trimming took off 4 bases at V and 2 bases at J, with 15 bases between the two ends. The CDR3 loop reads CASSSTGFRNYGYTF. The DNA for the CDR3 is TGTGCCAGCAGCAGCACAGGGTTTAGAAACTATGGCTACACCTTC.

The rearrangement links TRBV12-5 to TRBJ2-7; weak D call: TRBD2 (5 bases). The V end was cut by 2 bases, the J end by 5 bases, with 10 bases between. The length of the CDR3 is 13 residues. Germline CDR1 LGHNT, CDR2 FRNRAP. CDR3 amino acids: CASGLTGSHEQYF. The DNA for the CDR3 is TGTGCTAGTGGTTTGACGGGATCGCACGAGCAGTACTTC.

The J gene is TRBJ1-2, the V gene TRBV19; the D is unclear. Trimming pared 6 bases from V and 3 bases from J, leaving 14 bases between. Germline V gene sequence: CDR1 LNHDA, CDR2 SQIVND (reference sequence). This CDR3 region has 14 residues. CDR3 amino acids: CASSRGFGDYGYTF. The CDR3, as DNA: TGTGCCAGTAGCCGAGGCTTCGGGGACTATGGCTACACCTTC.

In this sample, this clone turned up once. The CDR3 spells CASSLYRGSNQPQHF. CDR3 nucleotides: TGTGCCAGCAGCTTGTACAGGGGAAGCAATCAGCCCCAGCATTTT. V gene TRBV5-6 combines with J gene TRBJ1-5, with 7 bases matching TRBD1. The germline gives CDR1 SGHDT, CDR2 YYEEEE. The ends lost 1 base at V and 1 base at J; junction bases unmatched: 2. There are 15 residues in the CDR3.

The chain uses TRBV5-1 and TRBJ2-7; D not certain. This CDR3 has 11 amino acids. Germline V gene lookup returns CDR1 SGHRS and CDR2 YFSETQ. The V end was cut by 1 base, the J end by 12 bases, with 11 bases between. The CDR3 here is CASSLKSPGYF. In nucleotides, the CDR3 is TGCGCCAGCAGCTTGAAGTCTCCTGGGTACTTC.

The V call is TRBV7-9, the J call TRBJ1-5; D call uncertain. The CDR3 runs to 15 residues. The germline gives CDR1 SEHNR, CDR2 FQNEAQ (reference sequence). V shed 1 base and J shed 4 bases, with 11 bases lying between them. In nucleotides, the CDR3 is TGTGCCAGCAGCTTAGATGGACTGCAGAATCAGCCCCAGCATTTT. Its translation: CASSLDGLQNQPQHF. Variable domain in full (rest from reference TRBV7-9 and TRBJ1-5): DTGVSQNPRHKITKRGQNVTFRCDPISEHNRLYWYRQTLGQGPEFLTYFQNEAQLEKSRLLSDRFSAERPKGSFSTLEIQRTEQGDSAMYLCASSLDGLQNQPQHFGDGTRLSIL.

The chain couples TRBV19 to TRBJ1-1; D gene ambiguous. The CDR3 is 13 residues long. Between the trimmed V and J ends, which lost 4 bases and 3 bases, there was a span of 9 bases. CDR1 and CDR2 (germline): LNHDA, SQIVND (reference sequence). CDR3 sequence: CASSKTRYTEAFF. The DNA for the CDR3 is TGTGCCAGTAGTAAGACACGTTACACTGAAGCTTTCTTT.

This chain connects TRBV14 to TRBJ1-2, with TRBD1 identical over 9 bases. This CDR3 is built from 15 residues. Germline V gives CDR1 SGHDN, CDR2 FVKESK. V lost 5 bases, J lost 7 bases, and 11 bases stayed unmatched. The CDR3 spells CASSEAGTGIRGYTF. CDR3 sequence (DNA): TGTGCCAGCAGCGAGGCCGGGACAGGGATCCGTGGCTACACCTTC.

This CDR3 reads CASAPGQIYEQYF. CDR3 nucleotides: TGTGCCAGTGCCCCGGGACAGATCTACGAGCAGTACTTC. The chain is built from TRBV6-1 and TRBJ2-7, with 7 bases lining up with TRBD1. This CDR3 spans 13 amino acids. The ends lost 9 bases at V and 3 bases at J; junction bases unmatched: 8. Germline V gene sequence: CDR1 MNHNS, CDR2 SASEGT.

The chain uses TRBV18 and TRBJ1-1, with unresolved D. The CDR3 contains 13 residues. V was shortened by 6 bases and J by 1 base, with 9 bases between the two germline ends. Per germline, CDR1 KGHSH and CDR2 LQKENI. Written as DNA, the CDR3 is TGTGCCAGCTCTCTTCAGGAGAACACTGAAGCTTTCTTT. It is translated as CASSLQENTEAFF.

The rearrangement joins TRBV7-9 to TRBJ2-6, with D maybe TRBD1 (5 bases). Trimming shortened V by 2 bases and J by 1 base, and 18 bases separated the two germline ends. Germline CDR1 SEHNR, CDR2 FQNEAQ (reference sequence). The CDR3 is made up of 19 amino acids. CDR3 residues: CASSLWNFSRASGANVLTF. The CDR3 bases are TGTGCCAGCAGCTTATGGAATTTCTCCAGGGCTTCTGGGGCCAACGTCCTGACTTTC.

The chain has TRBV30 and TRBJ1-3, with D perhaps matching TRBD1 (5 bases). The germline V and J ends were trimmed by 0 bases and 5 bases, with 11 bases remaining between them. This CDR3 spans 14 amino acids. Germline CDR1 and CDR2: GTSNPN and SVGIG (reference sequence). CDR3 residues: CAWSVWGGRNTIYF. The CDR3 DNA is TGTGCCTGGAGTGTTTGGGGGGGAAGAAACACCATATATTTT.

The chain combines TRBV2 with TRBJ2-5; 11 positions agree with TRBD2. Unmatched junction bases numbered 9, after V lost 7 bases and J lost 2 bases. This CDR3 is built from 16 residues. CDR1 SNHLY and CDR2 FYNNEI come from the germline V gene. The CDR3 loop is CASTRGLADFQETQYF. CDR3 bases: TGTGCCAGCACCCGGGGACTAGCGGATTTTCAAGAGACCCAGTACTTC.

This clone was observed once. The V gene is TRBV19, the J gene TRBJ1-5; D might be TRBD1 (5 bases). In germline, CDR1 is LNHDA, CDR2 SQIVND (reference sequence). With 5 bases removed from V and 2 bases from J, the gap between germline ends came to 10 bases. CDR3 length: 14 residues. CDR3 amino acids: CASSGGGGNQPQHF. CDR3 DNA sequence: TGTGCCAGTAGTGGTGGAGGGGGCAATCAGCCCCAGCATTTT.

This clone was seen a single time. The chain links TRBV5-8 to TRBJ2-1; 9 bases line up with TRBD1. This CDR3 region has 15 residues. V lost 4 bases to trimming and J lost 7 bases; unmatched junction nucleotides: 9. The germline gives CDR1 SGHTS, CDR2 YDEGEE. The DNA for the CDR3 is TGTGCCAGCAGCCTAGGGACAGGGATACCGAATGAGCAGTTCTTC. The encoded protein is CASSLGTGIPNEQFF.

The chain links TRBV7-2 to TRBJ1-3, with a possible D match to TRBD1 (5 bases). The CDR3 spans 14 residues. Between the trimmed V and J ends, which lost 2 bases and 2 bases, there was a span of 7 bases. CDR1 and CDR2 from the germline V gene are SGHTA and FQGNSA. CDR3 in DNA: TGTGCCAGCAGCTTATGGGGGACTGGAAACACCATATATTTT. It specifies CASSLWGTGNTIYF.

This sequence joins TRBV4-3 and TRBJ1-1; tentative D call: TRBD1 (5 bases). Germline CDR1 LGHNA, CDR2 YSLEER. Between the trimmed V and J ends, which lost 1 base and 1 base, there was a span of 10 bases. The CDR3 extends over 15 amino acids. CDR3 bases: TGCGCCAGCAGCCAAGTGGGGGAGGGGAACACTGAAGCTTTCTTT. Its protein product is CASSQVGEGNTEAFF.

The rearrangement links TRBV6-1 to TRBJ2-1; 8 bases fit TRBD2. The J segment lost 9 bases and the V segment lost 7 bases, leaving 11 bases of the junction unmatched. This CDR3 has 14 amino acids. The germline CDR1 and CDR2 sequences are MNHNS and SASEGT. The CDR3 reads CASKREGPRGEQFF. CDR3 in DNA: TGTGCCAGCAAACGGGAGGGCCCTCGGGGTGAGCAGTTCTTC.

This chain joins TRBV7-8 and TRBJ1-3; D gene uncertain. Trimming took off 1 base at V and 6 bases at J, with 10 bases between the two ends. This CDR3 region has 14 residues. Germline-derived CDR1 and CDR2 are SGHVS and FQNEAQ. For the CDR3, the DNA is TGTGCCAGCAGCTTAGTCTGGGGTGAAAACACCATATATTTT. Protein: CASSLVWGENTIYF.

The CDR3 nucleotides are TGTGCCAGCAGCTCGAGTAGGGGGCGCGAGCAGTACTTC. Translated: CASSSSRGREQYF. V and J are TRBV11-2 and TRBJ2-7, with 7 bases matching TRBD1. The CDR3 has 13 residues. V was clipped by 4 bases and J by 6 bases; unmatched bases: 6. The germline V gene encodes CDR1 SGHAT and CDR2 FQNNGV.